Listed below are T cell receptor beta chains from one sample, sequenced in a study of blood T cell repertoires in COVID-19. Clones were read by immunoSEQ multiplex PCR, and TCRdb kept only the in-frame ones, dropping some. The sample has roughly 340,000 clones, around 87% seen once. Sequencing used PBMCs or T cells enriched from blood (not recorded which). These TCRs come from a man in his forties or fifties in a cohort exposed to, infected with or recovered from COVID-19 (not recorded which). Each CDR3 is given with its conserved first and last residue. The D gene is left open where the match is weak. Clone size, where shown, is once, few, many, or a class for clones that have expanded.

v_call	d_call	clone_size	j_call	cdr3_aa	cdr3_nt
TRBV5-4	.	.	TRBJ1-3	CASSLGSGSSGNTIYF	TGTGCCAGCAGCCTTGGGTCAGGAAGCTCTGGAAACACCATATATTTT
TRBV15	TRBD1	once	TRBJ1-5	CATSRRQGQPQHF	TGTGCCACCAGCAGACGACAGGGCCAGCCCCAGCATTTT
TRBV6-1	.	.	TRBJ1-2	CASSEARTTSNYGYTF	TGTGCCAGCAGTGAAGCTCGCACCACATCCAACTATGGCTACACCTTC
TRBV24-1	TRBD1	.	TRBJ2-7	CATGGDRGQDEQYF	TGTGCCACCGGGGGGGACAGGGGGCAGGACGAGCAGTACTTC
TRBV27	.	.	TRBJ1-6	CASSPSSYNSPLHF	TGTGCCAGCAGTCCGAGCTCCTATAATTCACCCCTCCACTTT
TRBV11-2	.	once	TRBJ2-1	CASSLGQNNEQFF	TGTGCCAGCAGCTTAGGTCAGAACAATGAGCAGTTCTTC
TRBV19	.	few	TRBJ2-4	CASSLSLAKNIQYF	TGTGCCAGTAGTCTCAGTCTAGCCAAAAACATTCAGTACTTC
TRBV2	.	once	TRBJ1-1	CASSDGEEAFF	TGTGCCAGCAGTGACGGGGAGGAAGCTTTCTTT
TRBV2	.	.	TRBJ2-1	CASSWTNSYNEQFF	TGTGCCAGCAGTTGGACTAACTCCTACAATGAGCAGTTCTTC
TRBV5-1	.	.	TRBJ1-5	CASSLVGDSNQPQHF	TGCGCCAGCAGCTTGGTGGGAGATAGCAATCAGCCCCAGCATTTT